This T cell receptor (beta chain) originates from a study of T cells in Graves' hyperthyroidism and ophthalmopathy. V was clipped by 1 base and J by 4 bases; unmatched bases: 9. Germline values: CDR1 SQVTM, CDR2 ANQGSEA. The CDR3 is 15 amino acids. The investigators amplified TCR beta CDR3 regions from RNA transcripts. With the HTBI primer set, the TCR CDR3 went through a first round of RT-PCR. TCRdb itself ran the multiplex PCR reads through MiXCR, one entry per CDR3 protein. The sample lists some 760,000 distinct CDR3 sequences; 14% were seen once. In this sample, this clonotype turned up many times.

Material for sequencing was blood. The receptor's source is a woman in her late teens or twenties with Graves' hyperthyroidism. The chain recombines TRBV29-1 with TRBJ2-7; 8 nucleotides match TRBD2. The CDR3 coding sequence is TGCAGCGTTGAAGCCCCCGGGAGGGGGAGGTACGAGCAGTACTTC. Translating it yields CSVEAPGRGRYEQYF.